This record looks at one T cell receptor beta chain sequence and its context. Germline assignment: CDR1 MNHEY and CDR2 SVGAGI. V was clipped by 6 bases and J by 3 bases, with 6 bases between them. CDR3 size: 11 residues. The sample originates from a study of blood T cell repertoires in COVID-19. The wider study: COVID-19 samples from acute and convalescent phases originated in the United States, Italy and Spain. T cells, B-cell-depleted T cells, or PBMCs provided the cDNA or gDNA that served as material.

In the study's own analysis: Amplification with reference gene primers provided the estimates of nucleated cell counts. Assay: immunoSEQ multiplex PCR; the TCRdb copy retains only in-frame clones and omits some. V, J and clone size are taken as reported in that table, and D and trimming were inferred from the DNA itself. The sample includes under 300,000 clones, around 80% seen only once; the top ten take around 3.4%. The rearrangement joins TRBV6-5 to TRBJ2-7; D is uncertain. The TCR originated in a woman aged 18-29 years with acute or convalescent COVID-19. Sequencing was carried out using peripheral blood. Here the CDR3 reads CASRQDYEQYF. For the CDR3, the DNA is TGTGCCAGCAGACAAGACTACGAGCAGTACTTC.